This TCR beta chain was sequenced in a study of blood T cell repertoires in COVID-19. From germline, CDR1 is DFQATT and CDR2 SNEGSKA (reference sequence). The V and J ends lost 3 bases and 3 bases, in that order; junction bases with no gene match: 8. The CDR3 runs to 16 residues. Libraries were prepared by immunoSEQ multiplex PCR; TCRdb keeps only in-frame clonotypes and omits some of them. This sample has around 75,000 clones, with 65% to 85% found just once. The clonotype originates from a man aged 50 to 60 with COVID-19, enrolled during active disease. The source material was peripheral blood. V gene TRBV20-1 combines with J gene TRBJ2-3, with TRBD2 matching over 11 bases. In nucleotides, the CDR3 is TGCAGTGCTAGTTTAGCGGGAGGGGGGGAAACAGATACGCAGTATTTT. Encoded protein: CSASLAGGGETDTQYF.